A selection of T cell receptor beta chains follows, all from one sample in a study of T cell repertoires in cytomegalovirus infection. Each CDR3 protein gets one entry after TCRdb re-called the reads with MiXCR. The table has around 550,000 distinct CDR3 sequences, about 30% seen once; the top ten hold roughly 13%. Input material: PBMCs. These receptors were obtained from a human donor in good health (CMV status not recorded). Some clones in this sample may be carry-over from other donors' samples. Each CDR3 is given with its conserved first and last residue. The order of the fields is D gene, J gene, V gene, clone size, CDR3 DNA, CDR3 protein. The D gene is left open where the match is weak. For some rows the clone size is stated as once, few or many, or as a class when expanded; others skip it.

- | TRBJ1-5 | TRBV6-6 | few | TGTGCCAGCAGATTCAAGTCCCTGATCGGAGAGCCCCAGCATTTT | CASRFKSLIGEPQHF
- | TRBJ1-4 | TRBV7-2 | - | TGTGCCAGCAGCCCTCGACGGGGGGGGGCGCGAGATGAAAAACTGTTTTTT | CASSPRRGGARDEKLFF
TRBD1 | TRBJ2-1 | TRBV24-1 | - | TGTGCCACCAGTGACCAGGGACAGGGCCATGAGCAGTTCTTC | CATSDQGQGHEQFF
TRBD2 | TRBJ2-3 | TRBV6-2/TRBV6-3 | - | TGTGCCAGCAGTTACCGACTAGCGGGAGGGGTGAATACGCAGTATTTT | CASSYRLAGGVNTQYF
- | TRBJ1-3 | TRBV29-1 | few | TGCAGCGTTGCGTGGAGCTCTGGAAACACCATATATTTT | CSVAWSSGNTIYF
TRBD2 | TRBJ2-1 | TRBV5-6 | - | TGTGCCAGCAGCTCAGGACTAGCGGGAGCAGATTACAATGAGCAGTTCTTC | CASSSGLAGADYNEQFF
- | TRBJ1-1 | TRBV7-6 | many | TGTGCCAGCAGCGCTCGATACTACGCTGAAGCTTTCTTT | CASSARYYAEAFF
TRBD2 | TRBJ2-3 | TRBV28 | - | TGTGCCAGCAGTTTGCCTAGCGGGAGCCTAGGGACAGATACGCAGTATTTT | CASSLPSGSLGTDTQYF
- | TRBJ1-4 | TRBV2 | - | TGTGCCACCAGGGGCGGACTGAATGAAAAACTGTTTTTT | CATRGGLNEKLFF
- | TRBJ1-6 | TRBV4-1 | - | TGCGCCAGCAGCCAAGGGTCAGGCCCGGGGTCACCCCTCCACTTT | CASSQGSGPGSPLHF
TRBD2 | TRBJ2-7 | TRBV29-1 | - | TGCAGCGTTGGGACTAGCGGGAGTTCCTACGAGCAGTACTTC | CSVGTSGSSYEQYF
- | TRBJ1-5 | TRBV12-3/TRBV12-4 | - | TGTGCCAGCAGTTTAATCGGAAGTCCCAATCAGCCCCAGCATTTT | CASSLIGSPNQPQHF
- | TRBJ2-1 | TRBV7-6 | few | TGTGCCAGCAGCTTAGCGAGTGGGAAGGTGTACAATGAGCAGTTCTTC | CASSLASGKVYNEQFF
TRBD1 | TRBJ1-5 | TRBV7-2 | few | TGTGCCAGCAGCTTAGCTGGACAGGTTTTCAATCAGCCCCAGCATTTT | CASSLAGQVFNQPQHF
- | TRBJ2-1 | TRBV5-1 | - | TGCGCCAGCAGCTTGGGGGGGCGGGTAAACAATGAGCAGTTCTTC | CASSLGGRVNNEQFF
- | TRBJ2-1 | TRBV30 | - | TGTGCCTGGACCTGGGAAAATGAGCAGTTCTTC | CAWTWENEQFF
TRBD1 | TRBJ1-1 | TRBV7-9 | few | TGTGCCAGCAGCGGAGGACAGGGGAAGAACACTGAAGCTTTCTTT | CASSGGQGKNTEAFF
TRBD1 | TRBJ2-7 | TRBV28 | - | TGTGCCAGCAGTTCCGCATCCGCACAGGGGTACGATGACGAGCAGTACTTC | CASSSASAQGYDDEQYF
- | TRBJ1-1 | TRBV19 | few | TGTGCCAGTAGTATGGTTTTCTCGGGTAAGAACACTGAAGCTTTCTTT | CASSMVFSGKNTEAFF
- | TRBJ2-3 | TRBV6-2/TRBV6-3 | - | TGTGCCAGCAGTTACTCTTCGGATACGCAGTATTTT | CASSYSSDTQYF
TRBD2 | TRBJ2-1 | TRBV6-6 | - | TGTGCCAGCAGTTACTGGGCTAGCGGAGAACTCTACAATGAGCAGTTCTTC | CASSYWASGELYNEQFF
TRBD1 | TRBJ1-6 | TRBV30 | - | TGTGCCTGGAGTTACAGGGGTCGGAATTCACCCCTCCACTTT | CAWSYRGRNSPLHF
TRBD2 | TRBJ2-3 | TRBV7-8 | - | TGTGCCAGCAGCTTAGTGAGGGAGGGACGCCACACAGATACGCAGTATTTT | CASSLVREGRHTDTQYF
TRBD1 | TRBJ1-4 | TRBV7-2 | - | TGTGCCAGCAGCTCTAGGGGGCCGGGGCATGAAAAACTGTTTTTT | CASSSRGPGHEKLFF
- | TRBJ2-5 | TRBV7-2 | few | TGTGCCAGCAGCTTAGGAAGGATTGCCCAAGAGACCCAGTACTTC | CASSLGRIAQETQYF
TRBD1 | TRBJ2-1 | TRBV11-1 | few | TGTGCCAGCAGCCATAATCCACCGGGACAGCGACCCTCCTACAATGAGCAGTTCTTC | CASSHNPPGQRPSYNEQFF
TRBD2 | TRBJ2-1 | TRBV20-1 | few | TGCAGTGCTGCCGGACTAGCCTACAATGAGCAGTTCTTC | CSAAGLAYNEQFF
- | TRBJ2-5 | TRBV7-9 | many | TGTGCCAGCAGCTCCTTGACAGAGGGTTGCTTC | CASSSLTEGCF
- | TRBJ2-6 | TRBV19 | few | TGTGCCAGTAGTATATTGCCAGGAAAAAGCTCTGGGGCCAACGTCCTGACTTTC | CASSILPGKSSGANVLTF
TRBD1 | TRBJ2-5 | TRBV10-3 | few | TGTGCCACCGCCGGGACAGGAGGTTTAGAGACCCAGTACTTC | CATAGTGGLETQYF
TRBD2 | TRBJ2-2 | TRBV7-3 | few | TGTGCCAGCAGCCTCCGGGGTAGCGGGAGAAGAACCGGGGAGCTGTTTTTT | CASSLRGSGRRTGELFF
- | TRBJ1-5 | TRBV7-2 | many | TGTGCCAGCAGCCTGGGGGGGGAAGGTCAGCCCCAGCATTTT | CASSLGGEGQPQHF
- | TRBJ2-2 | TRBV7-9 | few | TGTGCCAGCAGCTTCGGCGCTTTAGGGCCCGGGGAGCTGTTTTTT | CASSFGALGPGELFF
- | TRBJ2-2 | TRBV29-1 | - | TGCAGCGTTGAAGTGGGAGTCACCGGGGAGCTGTTTTTT | CSVEVGVTGELFF
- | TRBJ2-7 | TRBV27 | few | TGTGCCAGCAGTGCAATGGGTTCCTACGAGCAGTACTTC | CASSAMGSYEQYF
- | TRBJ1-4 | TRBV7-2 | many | TGTGCCAGCAGCTGGCGGCCTAATGAAAAACTGTTTTTT | CASSWRPNEKLFF
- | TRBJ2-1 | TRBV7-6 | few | TGTGCCAGCAGCAACCCCCGGACCGGGACCGAGGGCAGGGAGACCCAGTTCTTC | CASSNPRTGTEGRETQFF
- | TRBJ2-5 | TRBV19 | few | TGTGCCAGTAGTATTGGGGGGTTTGTGACCCAGTACTTC | CASSIGGFVTQYF
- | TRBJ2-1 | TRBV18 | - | TGTGCCAGCTCACCACCGGGCTCTGGGGGGAGTGCCTACAATGAGCAGTTCTTC | CASSPPGSGGSAYNEQFF
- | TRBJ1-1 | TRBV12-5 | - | TGTGCTAGTGGTAATACATACGGGACCGCTGAAGCTTTCTTT | CASGNTYGTAEAFF
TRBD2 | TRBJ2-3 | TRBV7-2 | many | TGTGCCAGCAGCTTAGATCCCCCCGGGACTAGCGGGAGGTATACGCAGTATTTT | CASSLDPPGTSGRYTQYF
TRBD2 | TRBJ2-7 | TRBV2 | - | TGTGCCAGCAGGCGACTAGCGGGAGGAATCTACGAGCAGTACTTC | CASRRLAGGIYEQYF
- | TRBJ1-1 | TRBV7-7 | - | TGTGCCAGCAGCTCCCTGTTCAACACTGAAGCTTTCTTT | CASSSLFNTEAFF
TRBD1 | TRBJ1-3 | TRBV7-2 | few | TGTGCCAGCAGCAGGGACAGCCTCTCTGGAAACACCATATATTTT | CASSRDSLSGNTIYF
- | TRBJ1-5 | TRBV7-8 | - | TGTGCCAGCAGCGGGGGACATTATAGCAATCAGCCCCAGCATTTT | CASSGGHYSNQPQHF
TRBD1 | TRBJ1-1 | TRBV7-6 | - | TGTGCCAGCACGGTGACAGGGTCGAGGACTGAAGCTTTCTTT | CASTVTGSRTEAFF
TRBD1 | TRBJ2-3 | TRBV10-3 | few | TGTGCCATCACTTTGGGACAGGGTGGGGCAGATACGCAGTATTTT | CAITLGQGGADTQYF
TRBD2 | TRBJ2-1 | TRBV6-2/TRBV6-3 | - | TGTGCCACCCAAGTAGTCGCGGGAGGGCCCTACAATGAGCAGTTCTTC | CATQVVAGGPYNEQFF
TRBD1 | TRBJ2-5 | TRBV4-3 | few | TGCGCCAGCAGCCATATTTCGACAGGGTCTAAAGAGACCCAGTACTTC | CASSHISTGSKETQYF
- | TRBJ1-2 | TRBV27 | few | TGTGCCAGCAGTCTTATAGCGGGGGAAGGGAGACACTATGGCTACACCTTC | CASSLIAGEGRHYGYTF
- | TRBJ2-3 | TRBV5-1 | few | TGCGCCAGCAGCGGGACGTCTCCCGATACGCAGTATTTT | CASSGTSPDTQYF
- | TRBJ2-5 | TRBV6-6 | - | TGTGCCAGCAGTTACTCCGCAGCCCAAGAGACCCAGTACTTC | CASSYSAAQETQYF